Listed here are 27 T cell receptor beta chains from one sample, sequenced in a study of T cells in Graves' hyperthyroidism and ophthalmopathy (dated by TCRdb to the late 2010s). Library creation used multiplex PCR. Reads for this sample came from an Illumina HiSeq 2000. Amplification of TCR beta CDR3 regions was carried out from RNA transcripts. The first round of RT-PCR for the TCR CDR3 was performed with the HTBI primer set and the Qiagen OneStep RT-PCR kit. TCRdb took the public reads, trimmed them with fastp at Q25, ran MiXCR for clone calling and kept in-frame beta chains. One record per CDR3 amino acid sequence lists the most common genes and DNA. In all, the sample holds roughly 560,000 distinct CDR3 sequences, and roughly 14% of those were seen once. The top ten hold 3.5% to 4.5% of the sample. The sample taken for sequencing was blood. These receptor sequences come from a woman aged 35 to 49 with Graves' ophthalmopathy.

The chain is built from TRBV27 and TRBJ2-7; D is ambiguous. From germline, CDR1 is MNHEY and CDR2 SMNVEV (reference sequence). Trimming took off 4 bases at V and 3 bases at J, with 10 bases between the two ends. This CDR3 comprises 13 residues. Here the CDR3 reads CASSSSDGYEQYF. The CDR3 DNA follows: TGTGCCAGCAGTTCCTCGGACGGCTACGAGCAGTACTTC.

Ten or more counts support this clonotype. V gene TRBV7-2 combines with J gene TRBJ2-7, with TRBD2 matching 13 bases. CDR1 and CDR2 (germline): SGHTA, FQGNSA. The CDR3 has 14 residues. V was pared by 4 bases and J by 7 bases, with 4 bases of the junction left unmatched. CDR3 nucleotides: TGTGCCAGCAGCTCTACTAGCGGGGGGGTGGAGCAGTACTTC. It encodes CASSSTSGGVEQYF.

This clonotype was found many times. The V call is TRBV19, the J call TRBJ1-1, with unresolved D. The CDR3 totals 13 residues. Germline CDR1 LNHDA, CDR2 SQIVND (reference sequence). V lost 10 bases, J lost 3 bases, and 15 bases lay in between. The CDR3 region is CATLASGYTEAFF. The DNA of the CDR3 is TGTGCCACCCTAGCCAGTGGTTACACTGAAGCTTTCTTT.

The V gene is TRBV6-5, the J gene TRBJ1-2, with 10 bases fitting TRBD1. The ends lost 2 bases at V and 8 bases at J; junction bases unmatched: 2. This CDR3 comprises 13 residues. Germline CDR1 reads MNHEY; CDR2 reads SVGAGI. Here the CDR3 DNA reads TGTGCCAGCAGTTACGGGACAGGGGCCGGCTACACCTTC. Translation gives CASSYGTGAGYTF.

This clonotype has at least ten counts. Written as DNA, the CDR3 is TGCGCCAGCAGCTTGCGGGTAGCGGGAGCGGGAGAGACCCAGTACTTC. This codes for CASSLRVAGAGETQYF. The rearrangement uses TRBV5-1 and TRBJ2-5, with 9 bases aligning to TRBD2. Germline-derived CDR1 and CDR2 are SGHRS and YFSETQ. The CDR3 runs to 16 residues. The junction had 8 bases not matched to a gene; V was cut back by 1 base and J by 4 bases.

This clonotype was seen a handful of times. This rearrangement joins TRBV28 to TRBJ2-7; D may correspond to TRBD1 or TRBD2 (5 bases each). Germline CDR1 MDHEN, CDR2 SYDVKM. CDR3 length: 13 amino acids. Trimming removed 3 bases from V and 2 bases from J, with 8 bases in between. As DNA, the CDR3 is TGTGCCAGCAGTTTGGGGGTCCCCTACGAGCAGTACTTC. Translated: CASSLGVPYEQYF.

This clonotype came up many times. CDR3 in DNA: TGTGCCAGCTCACCACAAGCTTCCGGGGAGACCCAGTACTTC. Amino acid sequence: CASSPQASGETQYF. This chain uses TRBV18 with TRBJ2-5, with D unclear. CDR1 and CDR2 from the germline V gene are KGHSH and LQKENI. This CDR3 is 14 amino acids long. Trimming removed 1 base from V and 5 bases from J, with 11 bases in between. Full variable domain (remainder filled in from reference TRBV18 and TRBJ2-5): NAGVMQNPRHLVRRRGQEARLRCSPMKGHSHVYWYRQLPEEGLKFMVYLQKENIIDESGMPKERFSAEFPKEGPSILRIQQVVRGDSAAYFCASSPQASGETQYFGPGTRLLVL.

This clonotype has ten or more counts. The chain carries TRBV10-2 and TRBJ2-7; 7 positions match TRBD1. This CDR3 comprises 15 residues. From germline, CDR1 is WSHSY and CDR2 SAAADI. V trimming: 2 bases; J trimming: 3 bases; junction bases outside the gene matches: 7. The CDR3 reads CASSEGQAPHYEQYF. DNA of the CDR3: TGCGCCAGCAGTGAGGGACAGGCCCCCCACTACGAGCAGTACTTC.

This clonotype appeared many times. This rearrangement joins TRBV7-4 to TRBJ2-2; D is possibly TRBD1 or TRBD2 (6 bases each). CDR1 and CDR2 from the germline V gene are SGHVT and SQSDAQ. This CDR3 region has 20 residues. V was shortened by 5 bases and J by 1 base, with 26 bases between the two germline ends. The CDR3 is CASSTWTVRSGGGNTGELFF. For the CDR3, the DNA is TGTGCCAGCAGCACATGGACGGTCCGCAGCGGAGGGGGGAACACCGGGGAGCTGTTTTTT.

V usage is TRBV30 and J usage is TRBJ2-2; the D gene is possibly TRBD2 (6 bases). V lost 7 bases, J lost 3 bases, and 15 bases lay in between. The germline V gene encodes CDR1 GTSNPN and CDR2 SVGIG (reference sequence). The CDR3 has 14 amino acids. The CDR3 DNA reads TGTGCCTTTAGGAGGACTACTTACACCGGGGAGCTGTTTTTT. Protein sequence: CAFRRTTYTGELFF. Variable domain in full (rest from reference TRBV30 and TRBJ2-2): SQTIHQWPATLVQPVGSPLSLECTVEGTSNPNLYWYRQAAGRGLQLLFYSVGIGQISSEVPQNLSASRPQDRQFILSSKKLLLSDSGFYLCAFRRTTYTGELFFGEGSRLTVL.

This clonotype occurred many times. The chain combines TRBV27 with TRBJ2-2, with 9 bases fitting TRBD2. This CDR3 spans 15 amino acids. The V gene's germline CDR1 is MNHEY and CDR2 SMNVEV (reference sequence). V shed 8 bases, J shed 4 bases, and the junction held 8 bases outside the gene matches. The CDR3 bases are TGTGCCAGCCCGGGACTAGCCTGTTGCACCGGGGAGCTGTTTTTT. Protein sequence: CASPGLACCTGELFF.

There are many counts of this clonotype. J is TRBJ1-3 and V is TRBV12-3 or TRBV12-4; no reliable D call. There are 12 residues in the CDR3. V was pared by 3 bases and J by 6 bases, with 6 bases between. CDR3 protein: CASSFMANTIYF. The DNA of the CDR3 is TGTGCCAGCAGTTTCATGGCAAACACCATATATTTT.

The table lists this clonotype with a few counts. The junction differs from germline at one of its ends, possibly a read error. The V and J genes are TRBV7-6 and TRBJ2-5; 7 bases align to TRBD2. This CDR3 comprises 13 residues. Germline lookup yields CDR1 SGHVS and CDR2 FNYEAQ. The CDR3 is CANSLAGQETQYF. In DNA, the CDR3 is TGTGCCAACAGCTTAGCGGGCCAAGAGACCCAGTACTTC.

This clonotype has ten or more counts. The V call is TRBV27, the J call TRBJ2-7; D is unresolved. The ends were cut back, 8 bases at V and 6 bases at J, with 5 bases in the middle. Germline V gene lookup returns CDR1 MNHEY and CDR2 SMNVEV (reference sequence). This CDR3 region has 9 residues. The CDR3 loop reads CASVGEQYF. CDR3 nucleotide sequence: TGTGCCAGCGTGGGCGAGCAGTACTTC.

This clonotype was found a few times. J is TRBJ2-7 and V is TRBV12-5, with D maybe TRBD2 (6 bases). CDR1 is LGHNT, CDR2 FRNRAP, per germline. Trimming shortened V by 1 base and J by 6 bases, and 7 bases separated the two germline ends. The CDR3 covers 12 residues. As DNA, the CDR3 is TGTGCTAGTGGTTTGGCCGGGGGCGAGCAGTACTTC. As protein: CASGLAGGEQYF.

This clonotype has at least ten counts. This chain connects TRBV28 to TRBJ1-2; possibly TRBD1 for D (6 bases). Trimming stripped 7 bases from V and 5 bases from J, with 14 bases between. The CDR3 has 13 amino acids. CDR1 and CDR2 (germline): MDHEN, SYDVKM. CDR3 sequence reads: CASKDRHPYGYTF. CDR3 nucleotide sequence: TGTGCCAGCAAGGACAGACATCCATATGGCTACACCTTC.

This clonotype turned up a few times. This chain links TRBV11-2 with TRBJ2-7, with 7 nucleotides matching TRBD2. J gave up 2 bases and V 0 bases, and 7 bases lay outside the gene matches. Germline V gene lookup returns CDR1 SGHAT and CDR2 FQNNGV. The CDR3 contains 16 residues. The CDR3 loop is CASSLDLAGETYEQYF. The CDR3 nucleotides are TGTGCCAGCAGCTTAGATTTGGCGGGAGAGACCTACGAGCAGTACTTC.

This clonotype was seen more than once but under ten times. The CDR3 here is CASSEGTTLWVTEAFF. In nucleotides, the CDR3 is TGTGCCAGCAGTGAGGGGACAACCCTTTGGGTCACTGAAGCTTTCTTT. The rearrangement uses TRBV12-3 or TRBV12-4 and TRBJ1-1; possibly TRBD1 for D (6 bases). The CDR3 covers 16 residues. V lost 5 bases, J lost 4 bases, and 20 bases lay in between.

This clonotype was observed at least ten times. This rearrangement joins TRBV3-1 to TRBJ2-5, with 9 bases that match TRBD2. The CDR3 is made up of 15 amino acids. Unmatched junction bases numbered 2, after V lost 0 bases and J lost 3 bases. Per the germline V gene, CDR1 is LGHDT and CDR2 is YNNKEL (reference sequence). CDR3 loop: CASSQDLAGEETQYF. The CDR3 DNA reads TGTGCCAGCAGCCAAGATTTAGCGGGAGAAGAGACCCAGTACTTC.

This clonotype occurred many times. The chain couples TRBV10-3 to TRBJ2-2; tentatively, D is TRBD2 (6 bases). The CDR3 covers 15 residues. Germline CDR1 is ENHRY and CDR2 is SYGVKD. V was pared by 2 bases and J by 5 bases, with 12 bases between. The CDR3 loop is CAISEAGTDTGELFF. The CDR3 DNA is TGTGCCATCAGTGAGGCCGGGACTGATACCGGGGAGCTGTTTTTT.

This chain links TRBV12-3 or TRBV12-4 with TRBJ2-3; 13 bases line up with TRBD2. With 4 bases clipped from V and 8 bases from J, the junction kept 6 bases outside the gene matches. The CDR3 contains 15 residues. The CDR3 loop reads CASSSRLAGGGTQYF. In DNA, the CDR3 is TGTGCCAGCAGTTCCCGACTAGCGGGAGGCGGTACGCAGTATTTT.

The sample holds many counts of this clonotype. J is TRBJ2-5 and V is TRBV13; D may be TRBD1 (6 bases). CDR1 is PRHDT, CDR2 FYEKMQ, per germline (reference sequence). The ends were cut back, 6 bases at V and 7 bases at J, with 15 bases in the middle. The CDR3 is 13 residues long. Here the CDR3 DNA reads TGTGCCAGCAGTCAACCGACAGGAGGGACCCAGTACTTC. Translation gives CASSQPTGGTQYF.

This chain uses TRBV18 with TRBJ2-2; D is possibly TRBD1 or TRBD2 (5 bases each). In germline, CDR1 is KGHSH, CDR2 LQKENI. The CDR3 covers 15 residues. Trimming shortened V by 3 bases and J by 1 base, and 9 bases separated the two germline ends. The CDR3 reads CASSPGPLNTGELFF. For the CDR3, the DNA is TGTGCCAGCTCACCGGGACCGCTGAACACCGGGGAGCTGTTTTTT.

This clonotype was seen ten or more times. V and J are TRBV27 and TRBJ2-5; D uncertain. V gave up 6 bases and J gave up 2 bases, with 22 bases separating them. The germline V gene has CDR1 MNHEY and CDR2 SMNVEV (reference sequence). The CDR3 loop spans 17 amino acids. CDR3 in amino acids: CASSSLRAPKTQETQYF. The CDR3 coding sequence is TGTGCCAGCAGCAGCCTCCGGGCCCCCAAAACACAAGAGACCCAGTACTTC.

At least ten counts were recorded for this clonotype. The chain combines TRBV6-1 with TRBJ2-7, with D unclear. The CDR3 consists of 13 residues. Per germline, CDR1 MNHNS and CDR2 SASEGT. Trimming removed 2 bases from V and 4 bases from J, with 9 bases in between. This CDR3 is CASSESGHYEQYF. The CDR3, as DNA: TGTGCCAGCAGTGAAAGTGGCCATTACGAGCAGTACTTC.

This clonotype was counted only a few times. CDR3 in amino acids: CASSQGYYTGIYEQYF. The CDR3 DNA reads as TGCGCCAGCAGCCAAGGGTACTATACAGGGATCTACGAGCAGTACTTC. The chain joins TRBV4-3 to TRBJ2-7; possible D gene TRBD1, 6 bases. V gave up 1 base and J gave up 3 bases, with 16 bases separating them. Germline V CDR1 and CDR2: LGHNA, YSLEER. The CDR3 contains 16 residues.

This clonotype was seen only a few times. J is TRBJ2-7 and V is TRBV15, with D possibly being TRBD2 (6 bases). The CDR3 is 13 residues long. Germline V CDR1 and CDR2: LNHNV, YYDKDF (reference sequence). V was pared by 5 bases and J by 2 bases, with 10 bases between. CDR3 protein: CATSGGGTYEQYF. The CDR3 bases are TGTGCCACCAGCGGTGGGGGGACCTACGAGCAGTACTTC.